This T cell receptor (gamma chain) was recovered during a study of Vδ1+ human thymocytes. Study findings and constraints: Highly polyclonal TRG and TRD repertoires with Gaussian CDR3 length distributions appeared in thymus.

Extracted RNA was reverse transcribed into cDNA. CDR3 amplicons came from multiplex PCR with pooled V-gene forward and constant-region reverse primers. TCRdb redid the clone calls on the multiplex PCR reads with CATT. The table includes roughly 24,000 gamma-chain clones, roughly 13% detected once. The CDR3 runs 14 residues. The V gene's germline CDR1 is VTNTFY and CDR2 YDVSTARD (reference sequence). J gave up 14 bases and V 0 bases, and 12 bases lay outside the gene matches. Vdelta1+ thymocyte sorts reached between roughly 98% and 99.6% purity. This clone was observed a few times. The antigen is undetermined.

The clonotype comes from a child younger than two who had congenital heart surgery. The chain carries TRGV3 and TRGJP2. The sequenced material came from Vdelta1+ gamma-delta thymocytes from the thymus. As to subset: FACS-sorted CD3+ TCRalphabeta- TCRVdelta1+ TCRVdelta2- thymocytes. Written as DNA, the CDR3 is TGTGCCACCTGGGACAGGCGCCGAATAATAATCAAGACGTTT. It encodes CATWDRRRIIIKTF.